This TCR beta chain emerged from a study of T cell responses to AZD1222 COVID-19 vaccine. V lost 7 bases to trimming and J lost 3 bases, with 22 bases between them. Germline-derived CDR1 and CDR2 are SQVTM and ANQGSEA. This CDR3 comprises 15 residues. Details on this clone: Its antigen is not identified.

Findings of the study overall: Regions left unmutated in variants are reportedly the target of nearly half of spike-specific TCRs. White British donors predominated, females outnumbered males, and clonal diversity was possibly underestimated. Only five to seven individuals given AZD1222 were seropositive at baseline. The breadth and depth of Spike-specific TCRs increased once two AZD1222 doses had been given.

TCRdb keeps only in-frame clones here, not all; method: immunoSEQ multiplex PCR. This sample has 80,000 or so clones, with over 75% found just once. The chain links TRBV29-1 to TRBJ2-7, with D tentatively TRBD1 or TRBD2 (5 bases each). Specimen: peripheral blood, collected on day 0 of MenACWY control vaccination. This TCR was recovered from an adult in good health. CDR3 bases: TGCAGCGCTTCCCCTCCGGGACGGGGATTCTACGAGCAGTACTTC. Translated, it gives CSASPPGRGFYEQYF.